This T cell receptor (beta chain) appears in the sequencing data of a study of blood T cell repertoires in COVID-19. The method was immunoSEQ multiplex PCR; TCRdb's version includes in-frame clones alone and lacks a portion of them. The sample includes about 60,000 clones, 65% to 90% seen only once; the top ten take roughly 10%. Seattle patient enrollment occurred during active infection, with longitudinal follow-up thereafter. V lost 7 bases, J lost 4 bases, and 11 bases lay in between. This CDR3 has 13 residues. Germline CDR1 and CDR2: SNHLY and FYNNEI. The V and J genes are TRBV2 and TRBJ1-5; weak D call: TRBD1 (5 bases). This receptor was taken from a man between 45 and 60 years old with COVID-19, enrolled during active disease. The sequencing input was peripheral blood. CDR3 amino acids: CASTGLPNQPQHF. In nucleotides, the CDR3 is TGTGCCAGCACGGGACTCCCGAATCAGCCCCAGCATTTT.